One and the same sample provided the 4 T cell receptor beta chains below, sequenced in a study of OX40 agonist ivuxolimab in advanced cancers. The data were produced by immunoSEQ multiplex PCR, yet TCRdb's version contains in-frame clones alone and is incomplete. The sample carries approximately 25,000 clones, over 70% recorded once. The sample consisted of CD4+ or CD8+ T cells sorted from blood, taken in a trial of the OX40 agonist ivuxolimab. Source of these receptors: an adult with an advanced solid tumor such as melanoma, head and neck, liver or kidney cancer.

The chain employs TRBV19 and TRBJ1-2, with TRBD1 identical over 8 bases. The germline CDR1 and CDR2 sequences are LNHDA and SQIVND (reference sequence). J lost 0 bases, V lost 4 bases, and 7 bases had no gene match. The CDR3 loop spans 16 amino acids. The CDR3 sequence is CASSTRTGLTNYGYTF. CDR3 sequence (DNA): TGTGCCAGTAGTACCCGGACAGGGTTAACTAACTATGGCTACACCTTC. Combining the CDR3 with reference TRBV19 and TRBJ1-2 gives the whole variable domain DGGITQSPKYLFRKEGQNVTLSCEQNLNHDAMYWYRQDPGQGLRLIYYSQIVNDFQKGDIAEGYSVSREKKESFPLTVTSAQKNPTAFYLCASSTRTGLTNYGYTFGSGTRLTVV.

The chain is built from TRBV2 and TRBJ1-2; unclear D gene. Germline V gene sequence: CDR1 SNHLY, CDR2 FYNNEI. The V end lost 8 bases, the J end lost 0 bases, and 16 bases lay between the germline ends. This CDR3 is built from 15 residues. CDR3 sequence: CASPILRTSNYGYTF. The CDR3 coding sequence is TGTGCCAGCCCAATATTGCGGACTTCTAACTATGGCTACACCTTC.

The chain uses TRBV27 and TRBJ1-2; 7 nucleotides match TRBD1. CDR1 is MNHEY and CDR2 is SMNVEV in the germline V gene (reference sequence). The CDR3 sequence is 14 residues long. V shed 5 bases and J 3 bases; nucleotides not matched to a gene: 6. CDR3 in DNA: TGTGCCAGCAGTAGAACAGGGGTATACTATGGCTACACCTTC. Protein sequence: CASSRTGVYYGYTF.

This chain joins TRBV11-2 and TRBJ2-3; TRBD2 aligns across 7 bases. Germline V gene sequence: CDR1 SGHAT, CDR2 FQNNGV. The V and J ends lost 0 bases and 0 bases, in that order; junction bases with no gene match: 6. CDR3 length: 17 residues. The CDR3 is CASSLDPGTKSTDTQYF. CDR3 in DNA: TGTGCCAGCAGCTTAGACCCCGGGACTAAGAGCACAGATACGCAGTATTTT.